This T cell receptor (beta chain) comes out of a study of T cell repertoires in cytomegalovirus infection. Study-level information: Well-studied HLA-B-restricted epitopes and recently identified HLA-C-restricted epitopes of CMV were both used in the study. The public TCR beta signatures pointed to both CMV infection and matching HLA type.

This clonotype occurred many times. Its antigen is still unknown. V gave up 6 bases and J gave up 4 bases; unmatched junction bases: 9. The CDR3 is made up of 16 amino acids. CDR1 and CDR2 (germline): SGHVS, FNYEAQ. Study-level findings and limits: The response measured ex vivo was dominated by TCR beta clonotypes (HLA-C-restricted and CMV-specific).

In TCRdb, the reads were re-called with MiXCR into one record per CDR3 protein. The sample has around 770,000 distinct CDR3 sequences, 25% to 35% seen once. The TCR originated in a human donor in good health (CMV status not recorded). Some clones in this sample may be carry-over from other donors' samples. The V call is TRBV7-6, the J call TRBJ1-4, with 9 bases aligning to TRBD1. The source was cultured CD8+ T cells from PBMCs, collected from culture after CMV antigen stimulation. The CDR3 sequence is CASSRGQGRINEKLFF. DNA for the CDR3: TGTGCCAGCAGTCGCGGACAGGGGCGGATTAATGAAAAACTGTTTTTT.